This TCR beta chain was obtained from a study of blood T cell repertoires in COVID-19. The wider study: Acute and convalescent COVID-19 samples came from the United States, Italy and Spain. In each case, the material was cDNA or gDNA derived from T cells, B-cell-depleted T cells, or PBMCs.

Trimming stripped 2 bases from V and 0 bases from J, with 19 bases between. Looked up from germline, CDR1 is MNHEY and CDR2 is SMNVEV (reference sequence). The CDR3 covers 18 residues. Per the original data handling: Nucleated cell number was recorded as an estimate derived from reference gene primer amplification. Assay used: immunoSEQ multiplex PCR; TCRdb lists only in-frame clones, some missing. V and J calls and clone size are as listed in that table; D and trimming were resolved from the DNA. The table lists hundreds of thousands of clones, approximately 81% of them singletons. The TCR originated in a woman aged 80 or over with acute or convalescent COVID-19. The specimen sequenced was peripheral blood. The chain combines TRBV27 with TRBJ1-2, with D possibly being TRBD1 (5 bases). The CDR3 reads CASSLRQPKSRSNYGYTF. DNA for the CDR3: TGTGCCAGCAGTTTAAGACAGCCTAAAAGCCGCTCTAACTATGGCTACACCTTC.